One and the same sample provided the 2 T cell receptor beta chains below, sequenced in a study of blood T cell repertoires in COVID-19. Sequencing used immunoSEQ multiplex PCR; TCRdb keeps in-frame clones, though not all of them. This sample yields under 150,000 clones, of which around 85% are seen a single time; approximately 13% belongs to the top ten. Sequencing used peripheral blood. These receptors were obtained from a human donor in a cohort sampled during active COVID-19.

The V call is TRBV4-2, the J call TRBJ2-1; 7 nucleotides line up with TRBD2. The CDR3 covers 16 residues. The V and J ends lost 4 bases and 6 bases, in that order; junction bases with no gene match: 12. Germline CDR1 is LGHNA and CDR2 is YNFKEQ. The CDR3 coding sequence is TGTGCCAGCAGCCCCCTTCGAACGGGGGGTCGCAATGAGCAGTTCTTC. This sequence encodes CASSPLRTGGRNEQFF.

The genes are TRBV6-2 or TRBV6-3 and TRBJ2-3; 13 nucleotides line up with TRBD2. Germline V CDR1 and CDR2: MNHEY, SVGEGT. V lost 3 bases and J lost 0; bases outside the gene matches: 6. The CDR3 runs 18 residues. The DNA of the CDR3 is TGTGCCAGCAGTTATACGGGACTAGCGGGGATTAGCACAGATACGCAGTATTTT. It yields the protein CASSYTGLAGISTDTQYF.